This T cell receptor beta chain was recovered during a study of OX40 agonist ivuxolimab in advanced cancers. Background on the study: A male proportion of over 75% was recorded, with mean age approximately 64 years and range roughly 23 to 90.

CDR3 length: 17 amino acids. The germline gives CDR1 LGHNA, CDR2 YSLEER. Trimming took off 4 bases at V and 0 bases at J, with 15 bases between the two ends. With respect to this clone: Its target is not known.

Sequenced by immunoSEQ multiplex PCR; TCRdb stores in-frame clones only, minus some. The sample has more than 100,000 clones, less than 95% seen once. Study findings and constraints: Clones of CD4+ and CD8+ blood T cells grew by week 6 at doses of 0.1 to 3.0 mg/kg.

This receptor was identified in an adult with an advanced solid tumor such as melanoma, head and neck, liver or kidney cancer. The specimen comprised CD4+ or CD8+ T cells sorted from blood, sampled in a trial of the OX40 agonist ivuxolimab. This chain links TRBV4-3 with TRBJ2-2, with D perhaps TRBD1 (6 bases). CDR3 sequence reads: CASSPFEGVPNTGELFF. CDR3 DNA: TGCGCCAGCAGCCCTTTTGAGGGGGTCCCGAACACCGGGGAGCTGTTTTTT.